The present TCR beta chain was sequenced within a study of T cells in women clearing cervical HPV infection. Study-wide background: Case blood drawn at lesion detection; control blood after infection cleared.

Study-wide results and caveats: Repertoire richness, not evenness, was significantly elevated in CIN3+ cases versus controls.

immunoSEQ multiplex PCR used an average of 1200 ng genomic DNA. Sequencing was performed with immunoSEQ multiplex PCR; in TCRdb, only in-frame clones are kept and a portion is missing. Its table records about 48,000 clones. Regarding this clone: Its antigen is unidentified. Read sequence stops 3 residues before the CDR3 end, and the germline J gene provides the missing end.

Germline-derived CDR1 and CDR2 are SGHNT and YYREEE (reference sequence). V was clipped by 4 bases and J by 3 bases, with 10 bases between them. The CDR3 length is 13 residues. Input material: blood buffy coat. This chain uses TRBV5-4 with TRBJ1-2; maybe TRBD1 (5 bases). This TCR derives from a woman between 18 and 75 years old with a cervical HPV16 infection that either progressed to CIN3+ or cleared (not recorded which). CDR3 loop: CASSPRADYGYTF. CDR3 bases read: TGTGCCAGCAGCCCCAGGGCGGACTATGGC.